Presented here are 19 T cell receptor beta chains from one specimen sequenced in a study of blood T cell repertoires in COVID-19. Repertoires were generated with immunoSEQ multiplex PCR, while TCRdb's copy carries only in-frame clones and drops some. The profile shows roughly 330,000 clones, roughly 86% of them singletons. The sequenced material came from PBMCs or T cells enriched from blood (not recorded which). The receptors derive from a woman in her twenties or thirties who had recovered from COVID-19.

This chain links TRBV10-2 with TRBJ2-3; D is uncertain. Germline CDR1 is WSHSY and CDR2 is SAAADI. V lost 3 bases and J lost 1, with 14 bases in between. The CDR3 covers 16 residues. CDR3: CASSDSVRIRTDTQYF. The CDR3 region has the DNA TGCGCCAGCAGTGATTCGGTGAGGATACGCACAGATACGCAGTATTTT.

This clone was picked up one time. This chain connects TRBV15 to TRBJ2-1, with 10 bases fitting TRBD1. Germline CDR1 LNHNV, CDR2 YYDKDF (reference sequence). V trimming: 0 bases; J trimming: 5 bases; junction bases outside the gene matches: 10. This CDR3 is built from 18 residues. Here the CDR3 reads CATSREIPGTGVDNEQFF. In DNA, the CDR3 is TGTGCCACCAGCAGAGAGATCCCCGGGACAGGGGTTGACAATGAGCAGTTCTTC.

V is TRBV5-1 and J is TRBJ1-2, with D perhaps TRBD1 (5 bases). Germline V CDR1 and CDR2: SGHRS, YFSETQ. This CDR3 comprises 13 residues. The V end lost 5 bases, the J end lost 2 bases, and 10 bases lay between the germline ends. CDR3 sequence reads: CASRKTGNYGYTF. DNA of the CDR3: TGCGCCAGCAGGAAAACAGGAAACTATGGCTACACCTTC.

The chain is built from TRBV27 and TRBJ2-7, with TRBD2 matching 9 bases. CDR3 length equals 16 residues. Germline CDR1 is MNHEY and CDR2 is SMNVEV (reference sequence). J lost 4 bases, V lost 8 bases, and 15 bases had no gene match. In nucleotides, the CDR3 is TGTGCCAGCGGCGGGGTAGCGGGGGCGTATAATTACGAGCAGTACTTC. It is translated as CASGGVAGAYNYEQYF.

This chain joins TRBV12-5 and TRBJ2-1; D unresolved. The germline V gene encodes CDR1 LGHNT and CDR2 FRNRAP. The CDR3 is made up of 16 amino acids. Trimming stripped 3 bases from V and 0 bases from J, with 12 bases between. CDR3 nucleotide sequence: TGTGCTAGTGGTTTTCACGGAGATCTCTCCTACAATGAGCAGTTCTTC. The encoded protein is CASGFHGDLSYNEQFF.

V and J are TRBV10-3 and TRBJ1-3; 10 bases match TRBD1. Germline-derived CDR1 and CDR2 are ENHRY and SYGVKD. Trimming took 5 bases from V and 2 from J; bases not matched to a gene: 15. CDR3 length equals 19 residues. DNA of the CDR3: TGTGCCATCAGTCCTACCGAGGGGACAGGGGTTGTGGCTGGAAACACCATATATTTT. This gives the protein CAISPTEGTGVVAGNTIYF.

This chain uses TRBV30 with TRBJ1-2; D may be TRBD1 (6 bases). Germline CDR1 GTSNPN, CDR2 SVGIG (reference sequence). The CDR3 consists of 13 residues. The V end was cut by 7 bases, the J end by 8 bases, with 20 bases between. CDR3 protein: CASPTPTGYGYTF. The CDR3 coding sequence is TGTGCCTCTCCGACTCCAACAGGGTACGGCTACACCTTC.

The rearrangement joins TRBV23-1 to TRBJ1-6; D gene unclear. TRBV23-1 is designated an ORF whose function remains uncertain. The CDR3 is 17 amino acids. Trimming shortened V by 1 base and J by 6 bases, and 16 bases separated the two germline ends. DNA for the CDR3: TGCGCCAGCAGTCAATTGTTCTCCGGAGGAATTAATTCACCCCTCCACTTT. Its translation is CASSQLFSGGINSPLHF.

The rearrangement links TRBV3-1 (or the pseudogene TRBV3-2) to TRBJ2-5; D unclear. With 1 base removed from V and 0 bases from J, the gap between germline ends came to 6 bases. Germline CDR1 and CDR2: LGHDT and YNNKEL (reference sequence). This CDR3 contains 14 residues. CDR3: CASSQGLDQETQYF. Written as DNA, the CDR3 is TGTGCCAGCAGCCAAGGGCTGGACCAAGAGACCCAGTACTTC.

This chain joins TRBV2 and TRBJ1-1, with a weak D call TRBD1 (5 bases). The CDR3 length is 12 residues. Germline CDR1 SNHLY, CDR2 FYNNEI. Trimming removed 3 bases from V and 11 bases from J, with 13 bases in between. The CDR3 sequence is CASSDAGTGAFF. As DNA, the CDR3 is TGTGCCAGCAGTGACGCCGGGACTGGGGCTTTCTTT.

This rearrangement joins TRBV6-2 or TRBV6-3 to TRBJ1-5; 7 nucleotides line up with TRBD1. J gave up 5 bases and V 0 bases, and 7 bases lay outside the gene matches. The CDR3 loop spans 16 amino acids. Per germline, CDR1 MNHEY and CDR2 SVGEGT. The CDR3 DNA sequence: TGTGCCAGCAGTTACTCGTTCGACAGGGACCATCAGCCCCAGCATTTT. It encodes CASSYSFDRDHQPQHF.

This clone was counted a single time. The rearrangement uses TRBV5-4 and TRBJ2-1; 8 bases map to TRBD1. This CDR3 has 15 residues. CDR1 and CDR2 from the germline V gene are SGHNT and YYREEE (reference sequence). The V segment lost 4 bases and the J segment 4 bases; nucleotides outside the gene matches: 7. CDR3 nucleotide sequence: TGTGCCAGCAGCCTCGACAGGGGACCTTACAATGAGCAGTTCTTC. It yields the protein CASSLDRGPYNEQFF.

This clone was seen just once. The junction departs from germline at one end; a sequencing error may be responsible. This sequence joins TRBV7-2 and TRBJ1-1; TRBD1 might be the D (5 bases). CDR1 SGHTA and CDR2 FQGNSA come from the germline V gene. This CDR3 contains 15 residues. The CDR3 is CASSLAFGGRTEAFF. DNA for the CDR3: TGTGCCAGCAGCCTAGCCTTCGGGGGGAGGACTGAAGCTTTCTTT.

The CDR3 spells CASSPPRDREYEQYF. The DNA for the CDR3 is TGTGCCAGCAGTCCACCTCGGGACAGGGAATACGAGCAGTACTTC. J is TRBJ2-7 and V is TRBV6-6, with TRBD1 matching 9 bases. The CDR3 runs to 15 residues. Trimming removed 5 bases from V and 4 bases from J; junction bases left unmatched: 9. The germline V gene encodes CDR1 MNHNY and CDR2 SVGAGI (reference sequence).

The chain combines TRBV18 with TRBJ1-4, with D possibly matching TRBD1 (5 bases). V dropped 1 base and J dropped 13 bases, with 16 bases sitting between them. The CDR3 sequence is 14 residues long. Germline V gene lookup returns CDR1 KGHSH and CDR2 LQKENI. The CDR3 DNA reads TGTGCCAGCTCACCACAAACCCTAAGTGACAGACTGTTTTTT. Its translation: CASSPQTLSDRLFF.

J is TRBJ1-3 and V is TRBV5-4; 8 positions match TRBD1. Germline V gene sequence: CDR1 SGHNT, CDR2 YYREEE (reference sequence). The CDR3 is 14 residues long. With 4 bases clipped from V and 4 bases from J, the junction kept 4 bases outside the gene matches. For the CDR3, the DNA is TGTGCCAGCAGCCGGACAGGGTCCGGAAACACCATATATTTT. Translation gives CASSRTGSGNTIYF.

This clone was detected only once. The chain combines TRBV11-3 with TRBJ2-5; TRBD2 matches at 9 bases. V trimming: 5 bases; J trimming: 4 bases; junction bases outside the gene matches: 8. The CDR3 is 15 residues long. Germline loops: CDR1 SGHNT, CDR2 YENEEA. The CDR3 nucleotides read TGTGCCAGCAGCCGCGGGGGGGCCCCGGGAGAGACCCAGTACTTC. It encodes CASSRGGAPGETQYF.

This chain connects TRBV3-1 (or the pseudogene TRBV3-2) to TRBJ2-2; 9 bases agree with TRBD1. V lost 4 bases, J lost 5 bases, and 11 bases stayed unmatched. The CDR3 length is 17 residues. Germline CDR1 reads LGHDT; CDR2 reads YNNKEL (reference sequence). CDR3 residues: CASSPTRVQGATGELFF. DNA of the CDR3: TGTGCCAGCAGCCCCACCCGGGTACAGGGGGCAACCGGGGAGCTGTTTTTT.

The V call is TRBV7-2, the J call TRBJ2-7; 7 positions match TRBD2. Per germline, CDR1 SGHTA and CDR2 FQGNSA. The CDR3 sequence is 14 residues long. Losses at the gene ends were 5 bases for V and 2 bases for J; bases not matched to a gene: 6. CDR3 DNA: TGTGCCAGCAGCCTACCCGGGGGGACCTACGAGCAGTACTTC. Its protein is CASSLPGGTYEQYF.